A single sample is the source of the 2 T cell receptor beta chains below, sequenced in a study of shared clonotypes between healthy human individuals. CD8 cells classed as naive were CD45RO-negative and positively selected for CCR7, excluding terminally differentiated effector memory CD45RA+ cells. Here immunoSEQ multiplex PCR was the method, and the copy in TCRdb shows in-frame clones only, minus some. The sample has roughly 1,800,000 clones; about 95% are singletons. Sequencing used naive CD8+ T cells sorted from blood. The receptors come from a man aged 18 to 30 in good health.

This chain connects TRBV5-6 to TRBJ1-2, with D unclear. The CDR3 is 14 residues long. Germline values: CDR1 SGHDT, CDR2 YYEEEE. V lost 0 bases, J lost 4 bases, and 10 bases lay in between. CDR3 nucleotide sequence: TGTGCCAGCAGCTTGGCCGACATCAGCTATGGCTACACCTTC. Its translation: CASSLADISYGYTF. Based on the CDR3 plus reference TRBV5-6 and TRBJ1-2, the full variable domain is DAGVTQSPTHLIKTRGQQVTLRCSPKSGHDTVSWYQQALGQGPQFIFQYYEEEERQRGNFPDRFSGHQFPNYSSELNVNALLLGDSALYLCASSLADISYGYTFGSGTRLTVV.

The V and J genes are TRBV6-1 and TRBJ2-3; 10 bases are shared with TRBD2. CDR1 and CDR2 (germline): MNHNS, SASEGT. Germline trimming cut 8 bases from V and 2 bases from J; bases unmatched to any gene: 7. The CDR3 consists of 15 residues. The CDR3 DNA sequence: TGTGCCAGCCAATGGACTAGCGGCAACACAGATACGCAGTATTTT. The encoded protein is CASQWTSGNTDTQYF.